This T cell receptor beta chain emerged from a study of blood T cell repertoires in COVID-19. Turning to the study itself: Sites across the United States, Italy and Spain contributed samples from acute and convalescent COVID-19. PBMCs, B-cell-depleted T cells, or T cells provided the cDNA or gDNA that made up the material.

Germline loops: CDR1 LGHNA, CDR2 YNFKEQ. CDR3 size: 17 residues. Deletions cut 1 base from V and 0 bases from J, with 15 bases between. As processed by the authors: Cell counts per sample came from amplifying reference gene primers. Assay: immunoSEQ multiplex PCR; the TCRdb copy retains only in-frame clones and omits some. V and J calls plus clone size are reproduced from that table; the DNA served to infer D and trimming. Of tens of thousands of clones detected, approximately 90% appear once; the ten largest clones hold 15% to 20%. The source material was peripheral blood. The chain links TRBV4-2 to TRBJ1-2, with D hard to call. This TCR was sampled from a man aged 50 to 60 in a cohort sampled during active COVID-19. The CDR3 is CASSQVEARITNYGYTF. Written as DNA, the CDR3 is TGTGCCAGCAGCCAAGTCGAGGCACGGATTACTAACTATGGCTACACCTTC.